This T cell receptor beta chain is from a study of Graves' ophthalmopathy and Graves' hyperthyroidism. Whole-study results and caveats: Among expanded thyroid clonotypes above 0.001 frequency, most also occurred in blood. Cross-validated, the 13-signature model showed 87.88%/81.08% sensitivity/specificity, and 80%/75% in the test set.

From RNA, the CDR3 regions of TCR beta chains were amplified and sequenced. The workflow started with a first-round RT-PCR run with HTBI primers and then moved on to a second-round multiplex PCR. Each CDR3 protein is one row after TCRdb ran MiXCR on the multiplex PCR reads. The sample records under 800,000 distinct CDR3 sequences, around a fifth being singletons. Comments on this clonotype: Antigen specificity is unknown. The junction shows a germline mismatch at one end, possibly a read error.

The germline CDR1 and CDR2 sequences are MNHNS and SASEGT. The CDR3 is made up of 11 amino acids. Sequencing used peripheral blood. The clonotype originates from a woman between 18 and 29 years old with stable Graves' hyperthyroidism. Some clones in this sample may be carry-over from other donors' samples. This chain links TRBV6-1 with TRBJ2-5; TRBD1 or TRBD2 may be the D gene (5 bases each). CDR3 sequence reads: CASGGQETKYF. In DNA form, the CDR3 reads TGTGCCAGCGGGGGTCAAGAGACCAAGTACTTC.